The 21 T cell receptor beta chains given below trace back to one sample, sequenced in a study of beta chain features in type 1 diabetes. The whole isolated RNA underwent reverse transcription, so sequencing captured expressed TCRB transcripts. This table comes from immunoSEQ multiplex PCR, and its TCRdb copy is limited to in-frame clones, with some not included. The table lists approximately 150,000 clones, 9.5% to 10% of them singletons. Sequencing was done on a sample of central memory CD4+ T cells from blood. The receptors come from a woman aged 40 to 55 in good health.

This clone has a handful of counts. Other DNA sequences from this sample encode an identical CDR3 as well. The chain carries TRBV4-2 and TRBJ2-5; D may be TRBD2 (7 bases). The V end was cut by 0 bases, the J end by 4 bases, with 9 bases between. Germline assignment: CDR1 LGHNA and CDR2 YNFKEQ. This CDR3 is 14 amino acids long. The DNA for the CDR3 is TGTGCCAGCAGCCAAGAGGGGGGGCGAGAGACCCAGTACTTC. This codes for CASSQEGGRETQYF.

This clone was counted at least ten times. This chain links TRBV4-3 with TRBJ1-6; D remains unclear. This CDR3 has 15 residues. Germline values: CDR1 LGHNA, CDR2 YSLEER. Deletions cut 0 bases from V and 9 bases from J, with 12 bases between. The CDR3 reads CASSQDEARSSPLHF. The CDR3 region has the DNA TGCGCCAGCAGCCAAGATGAAGCGCGTAGTTCACCCCTCCACTTT.

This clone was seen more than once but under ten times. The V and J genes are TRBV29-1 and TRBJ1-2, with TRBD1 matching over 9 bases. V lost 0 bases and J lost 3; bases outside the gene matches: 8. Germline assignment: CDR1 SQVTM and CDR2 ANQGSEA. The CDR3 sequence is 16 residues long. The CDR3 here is CSVEDVTGGAYYGYTF. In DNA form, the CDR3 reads TGCAGCGTTGAAGATGTCACAGGGGGCGCATACTATGGCTACACCTTC. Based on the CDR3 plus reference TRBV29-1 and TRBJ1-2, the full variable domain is SAVISQKPSRDICQRGTSLTIQCQVDSQVTMMFWYRQQPGQSLTLIATANQGSEATYESGFVIDKFPISRPNLTFSTLTVSNMSPEDSSIYLCSVEDVTGGAYYGYTFGSGTRLTVV.

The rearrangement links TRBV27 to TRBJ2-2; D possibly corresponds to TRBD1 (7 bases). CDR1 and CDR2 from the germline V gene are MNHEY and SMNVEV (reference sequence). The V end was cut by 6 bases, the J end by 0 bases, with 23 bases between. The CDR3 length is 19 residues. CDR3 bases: TGTGCCAGCAGCCAGCTGAGGGGGGACAGATTATCGAACACCGGGGAGCTGTTTTTT. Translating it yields CASSQLRGDRLSNTGELFF.

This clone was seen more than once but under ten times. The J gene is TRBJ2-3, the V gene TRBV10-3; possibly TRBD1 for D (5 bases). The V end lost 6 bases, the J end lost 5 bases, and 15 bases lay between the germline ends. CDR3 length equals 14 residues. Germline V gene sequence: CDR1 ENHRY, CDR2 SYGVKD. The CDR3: CAIRDWGPLDTQYF. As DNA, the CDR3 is TGTGCCATCAGAGATTGGGGCCCCTTAGATACGCAGTATTTT.

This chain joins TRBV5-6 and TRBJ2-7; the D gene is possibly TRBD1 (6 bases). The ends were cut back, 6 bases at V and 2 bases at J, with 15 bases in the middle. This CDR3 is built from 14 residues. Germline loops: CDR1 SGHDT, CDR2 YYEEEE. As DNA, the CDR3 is TGTGCCAGCACTTTCGAGGGGGAAGCCTACGAGCAGTACTTC. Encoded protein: CASTFEGEAYEQYF.

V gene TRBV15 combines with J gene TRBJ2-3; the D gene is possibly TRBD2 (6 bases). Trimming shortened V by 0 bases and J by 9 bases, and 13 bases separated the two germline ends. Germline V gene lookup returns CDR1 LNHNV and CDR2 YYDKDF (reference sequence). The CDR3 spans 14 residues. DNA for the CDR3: TGTGCCACCAGCAGAGATCGGGCGGGGAACACGCAGTATTTT. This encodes CATSRDRAGNTQYF. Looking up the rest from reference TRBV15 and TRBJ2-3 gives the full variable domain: DAMVIQNPRYQVTQFGKPVTLSCSQTLNHNVMYWYQQKSSQAPKLLFHYYDKDFNNEADTPDNFQSRRPNTSFCFLDIRSPGLGDTAMYLCATSRDRAGNTQYFGPGTRLTVL.

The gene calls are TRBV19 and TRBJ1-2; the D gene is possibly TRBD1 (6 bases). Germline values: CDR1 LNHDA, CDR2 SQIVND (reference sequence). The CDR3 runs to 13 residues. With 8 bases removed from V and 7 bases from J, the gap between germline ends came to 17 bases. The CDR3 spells CASREQGSTGYTF. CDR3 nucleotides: TGTGCCAGTCGAGAACAGGGCTCGACTGGCTACACCTTC.

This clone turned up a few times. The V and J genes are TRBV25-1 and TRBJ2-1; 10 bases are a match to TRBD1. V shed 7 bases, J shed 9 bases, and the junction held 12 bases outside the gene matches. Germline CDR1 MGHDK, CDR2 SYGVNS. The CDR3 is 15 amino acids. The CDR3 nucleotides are TGTGCCAGCACCAAATACGGGACAGGGGATAGTGAGCAGTTCTTC. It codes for CASTKYGTGDSEQFF. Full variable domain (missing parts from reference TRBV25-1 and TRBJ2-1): EADIYQTPRYLVIGTGKKITLECSQTMGHDKMYWYQQDPGMELHLIHYSYGVNSTEKGDLSSESTVSRIRTEHFPLTLESARPSHTSQYLCASTKYGTGDSEQFFGPGTRLTVL.

Here the CDR3 reads CASSVPGRAGNTIYF. CDR3 coding DNA: TGTGCCAGCAGTGTTCCGGGGAGGGCTGGAAACACCATATATTTT. This sequence joins TRBV6-6 and TRBJ1-3; D is unclear. CDR1 and CDR2 from the germline V gene are MNHNY and SVGAGI (reference sequence). The CDR3 spans 15 residues. V lost 5 bases and J 2 bases, leaving 13 bases between the germline ends.

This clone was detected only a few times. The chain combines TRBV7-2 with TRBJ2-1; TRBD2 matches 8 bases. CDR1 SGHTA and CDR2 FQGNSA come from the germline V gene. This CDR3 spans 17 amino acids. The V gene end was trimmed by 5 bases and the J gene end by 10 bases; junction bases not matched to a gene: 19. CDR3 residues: CASSPYPLAGGSEEQFF. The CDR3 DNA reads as TGTGCCAGCAGCCCCTACCCACTTGCGGGGGGTTCAGAAGAGCAGTTCTTC.

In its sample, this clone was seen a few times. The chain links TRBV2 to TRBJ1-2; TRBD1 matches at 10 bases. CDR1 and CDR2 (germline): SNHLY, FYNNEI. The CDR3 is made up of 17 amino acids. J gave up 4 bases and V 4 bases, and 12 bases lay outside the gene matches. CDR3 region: CASSVEGTGARVYGYTF. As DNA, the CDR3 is TGTGCCAGCAGTGTAGAGGGGACAGGGGCTAGGGTCTATGGCTACACCTTC.

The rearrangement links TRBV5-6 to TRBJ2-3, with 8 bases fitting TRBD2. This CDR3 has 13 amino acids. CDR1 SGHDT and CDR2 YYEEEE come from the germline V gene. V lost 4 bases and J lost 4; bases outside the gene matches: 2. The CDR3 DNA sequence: TGTGCCAGCAGCCCACTAGCGGCAGATACGCAGTATTTT. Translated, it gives CASSPLAADTQYF. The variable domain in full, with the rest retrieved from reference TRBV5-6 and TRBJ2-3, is DAGVTQSPTHLIKTRGQQVTLRCSPKSGHDTVSWYQQALGQGPQFIFQYYEEEERQRGNFPDRFSGHQFPNYSSELNVNALLLGDSALYLCASSPLAADTQYFGPGTRLTVL.

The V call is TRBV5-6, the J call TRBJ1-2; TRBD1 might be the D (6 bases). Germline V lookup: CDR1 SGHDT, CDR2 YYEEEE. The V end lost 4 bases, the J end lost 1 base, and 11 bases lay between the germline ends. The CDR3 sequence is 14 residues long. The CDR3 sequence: CASSLGQSNYGYTF. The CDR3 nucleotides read TGTGCCAGCAGCCTCGGACAGAGTAACTATGGCTACACCTTC.

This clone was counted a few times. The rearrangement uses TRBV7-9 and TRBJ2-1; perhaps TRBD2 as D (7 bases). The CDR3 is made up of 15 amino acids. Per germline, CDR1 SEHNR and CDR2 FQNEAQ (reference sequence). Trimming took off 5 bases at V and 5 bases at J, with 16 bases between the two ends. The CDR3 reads CASSPTRGADNEQFF. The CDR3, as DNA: TGTGCCAGCAGCCCCACTCGGGGGGCCGACAATGAGCAGTTCTTC.

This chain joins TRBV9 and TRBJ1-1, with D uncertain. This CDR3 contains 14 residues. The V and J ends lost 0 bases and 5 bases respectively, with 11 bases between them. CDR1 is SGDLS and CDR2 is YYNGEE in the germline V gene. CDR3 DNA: TGTGCCAGCAGCGTAGTGGAGGGAGGAACTGAAGCTTTCTTT. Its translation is CASSVVEGGTEAFF.

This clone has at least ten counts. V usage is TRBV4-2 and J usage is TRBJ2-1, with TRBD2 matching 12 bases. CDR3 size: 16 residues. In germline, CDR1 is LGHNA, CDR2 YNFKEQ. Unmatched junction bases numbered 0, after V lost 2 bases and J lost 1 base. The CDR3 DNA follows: TGTGCCAGCAGCCAAACTAGCGGGGGGTCCTACAATGAGCAGTTCTTC. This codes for CASSQTSGGSYNEQFF.

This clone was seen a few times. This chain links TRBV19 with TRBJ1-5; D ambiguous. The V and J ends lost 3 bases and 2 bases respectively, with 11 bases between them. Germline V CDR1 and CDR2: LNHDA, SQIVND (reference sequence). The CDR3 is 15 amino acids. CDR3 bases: TGTGCCAGTAGTATTATGCAGGCCGGCAATCAGCCCCAGCATTTT. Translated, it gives CASSIMQAGNQPQHF.

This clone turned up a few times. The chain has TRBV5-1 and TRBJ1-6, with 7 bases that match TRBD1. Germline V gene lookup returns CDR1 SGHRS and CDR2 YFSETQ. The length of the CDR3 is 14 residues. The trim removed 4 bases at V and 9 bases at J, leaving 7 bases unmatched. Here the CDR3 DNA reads TGCGCCAGCAGCATACAGGGGTCGGGTTCACCCCTCCACTTT. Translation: CASSIQGSGSPLHF.

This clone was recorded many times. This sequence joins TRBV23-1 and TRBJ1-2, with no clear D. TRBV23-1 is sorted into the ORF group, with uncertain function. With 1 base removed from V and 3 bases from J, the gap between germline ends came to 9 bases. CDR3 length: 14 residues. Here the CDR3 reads CASSQWEGDYGYTF. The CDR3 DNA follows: TGCGCCAGCAGTCAATGGGAGGGCGACTATGGCTACACCTTC.

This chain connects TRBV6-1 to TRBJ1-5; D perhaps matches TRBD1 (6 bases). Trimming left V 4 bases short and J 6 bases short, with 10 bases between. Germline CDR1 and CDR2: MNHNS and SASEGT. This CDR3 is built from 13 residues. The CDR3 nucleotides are TGTGCCAGCAGTGCCCAGGGGCGTCAGCCCCAGCATTTT. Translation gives CASSAQGRQPQHF.